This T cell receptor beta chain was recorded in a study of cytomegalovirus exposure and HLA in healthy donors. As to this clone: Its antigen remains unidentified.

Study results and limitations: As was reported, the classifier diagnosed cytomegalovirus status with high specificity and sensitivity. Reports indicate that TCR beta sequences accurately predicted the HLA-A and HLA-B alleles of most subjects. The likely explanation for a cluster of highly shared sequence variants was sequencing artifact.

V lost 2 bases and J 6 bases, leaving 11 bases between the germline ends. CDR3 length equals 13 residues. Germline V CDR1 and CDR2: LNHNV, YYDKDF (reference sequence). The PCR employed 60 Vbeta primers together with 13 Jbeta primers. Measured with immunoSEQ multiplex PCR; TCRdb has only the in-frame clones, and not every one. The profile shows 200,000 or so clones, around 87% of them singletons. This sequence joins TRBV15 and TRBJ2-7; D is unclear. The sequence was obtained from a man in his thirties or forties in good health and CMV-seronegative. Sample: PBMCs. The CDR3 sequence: CATSRTTGGEQYF. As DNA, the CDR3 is TGTGCCACCAGCAGAACGACCGGCGGCGAGCAGTACTTC.